Following are 9 T cell receptor beta chains from one sample sequenced in a study of shared clonotypes between healthy human individuals. Only in-frame clones appear in the TCRdb table, and some are missing; sequencing was by immunoSEQ multiplex PCR. The sample carries approximately 600,000 clones, approximately 95% recorded once. Naive CD8 isolation took CD45RO-negative cells positively selected for CCR7 and excluded terminally differentiated effector memory CD45RA+ cells. Sequencing input: naive CD8+ T cells sorted from blood. These TCRs come from a woman aged 25 to 45 in good health.

The chain recombines TRBV11-3 with TRBJ2-4; D may be TRBD2 (5 bases). This CDR3 has 12 amino acids. Trimming stripped 5 bases from V and 10 bases from J, with 12 bases between. The germline CDR1 and CDR2 sequences are SGHNT and YENEEA. CDR3 protein: CASSLTGDIQYF. CDR3 sequence (DNA): TGTGCCAGCAGCCTTACCGGGGATATTCAGTACTTC.

The chain links TRBV7-2 to TRBJ2-1; 8 nucleotides match TRBD2. The CDR3 has 17 residues. V shed 3 bases, J shed 6 bases, and the junction held 13 bases outside the gene matches. Germline V gives CDR1 SGHTA, CDR2 FQGNSA. The CDR3: CASSLVSSSGYLNEQFF. Written as DNA, the CDR3 is TGTGCCAGCAGCTTGGTGTCGTCTAGCGGGTATCTCAATGAGCAGTTCTTC.

The genes are TRBV19 and TRBJ2-3; TRBD2 matches 7 bases. CDR1 and CDR2 from the germline V gene are LNHDA and SQIVND (reference sequence). The CDR3 sequence is 17 residues long. J was trimmed by 3 bases and V by 0 bases; bases with no gene match: 9. The CDR3, as DNA: TGTGCCAGTAGTATAGATCTTGAGGGAGCGGGAACAGATACGCAGTATTTT. Translation gives CASSIDLEGAGTDTQYF.

This clone was counted once. The chain carries TRBV4-1 and TRBJ2-1, with no clear D. V shed 4 bases and J shed 10 bases, with 11 bases lying between them. CDR1 is MGHRA and CDR2 is YSYEKL in the germline V gene. This CDR3 region has 12 residues. DNA for the CDR3: TGCGCCAGCAGCCTTCGGCCGCACGAGCAGTTCTTC. Amino acid sequence: CASSLRPHEQFF.

Worth noting for this clone: The sample carries other DNA sequences with the same CDR3. The CDR3 reads CASSLEEETQYF. As DNA, the CDR3 is TGTGCCAGCAGCTTGGAAGAAGAGACCCAGTACTTC. This chain connects TRBV11-2 to TRBJ2-5; no reliable D call. Germline V gives CDR1 SGHAT, CDR2 FQNNGV. The V end was cut by 3 bases, the J end by 3 bases, with 5 bases between. The CDR3 extends over 12 amino acids.

The chain joins TRBV6-6 to TRBJ2-3, with D possibly TRBD1 on 5 matching bases. Germline V CDR1 and CDR2: MNHNY, SVGAGI (reference sequence). This CDR3 contains 14 residues. V shed 2 bases and J shed 4 bases, with 10 bases lying between them. The CDR3 is CASSYLGHSDTQYF. The CDR3 DNA is TGTGCCAGCAGTTACCTTGGACACTCAGATACGCAGTATTTT.

The chain links TRBV28 to TRBJ2-7; TRBD1 aligns across 7 bases. J was trimmed by 0 bases and V by 8 bases; bases with no gene match: 10. The germline V gene has CDR1 MDHEN and CDR2 SYDVKM. This CDR3 spans 15 amino acids. CDR3 DNA sequence: TGTGCCAGCGCAACCGACAGGGACAGCTCCTACGAGCAGTACTTC. Amino acid sequence: CASATDRDSSYEQYF. The full variable domain, rest sourced from reference TRBV28 and TRBJ2-7, is DVKVTQSSRYLVKRTGEKVFLECVQDMDHENMFWYRQDPGLGLRLIYFSYDVKMKEKGDIPEGYSVSREKKERFSLILESASTNQTSMYLCASATDRDSSYEQYFGPGTRLTVT.

The rearrangement links TRBV6-5 to TRBJ2-7; D call uncertain. The germline V gene encodes CDR1 MNHEY and CDR2 SVGAGI. This CDR3 has 14 residues. The V and J ends lost 6 bases and 2 bases respectively, with 14 bases between them. CDR3 region: CASSHLAATYEQYF. CDR3 sequence (DNA): TGTGCCAGCAGCCATCTGGCGGCAACCTACGAGCAGTACTTC.

V gene TRBV7-8 combines with J gene TRBJ2-7, with 7 bases identical to TRBD1. The CDR3 runs to 15 residues. Germline V gene data show CDR1 as SGHVS and CDR2 as FQNEAQ. V trimming: 5 bases; J trimming: 9 bases; junction bases outside the gene matches: 16. DNA of the CDR3: TGTGCCAGCAGCCCCACCGGGACAGATCTACGTGGGCAGTACTTC. Protein sequence: CASSPTGTDLRGQYF.